The source of this T cell receptor beta chain is a study of CD8+ T cells in alopecia areata. The CDR3 length is 15 residues. V lost 2 bases, J lost 3 bases, and 12 bases lay in between. Looked up from germline, CDR1 is MNHNY and CDR2 is SVGAGI (reference sequence). Treatment noted: oral pan-JAK inhibitor, 5-10 mg twice daily. RNA was isolated and reverse transcribed to cDNA, the sequencing template. Clones were read by immunoSEQ multiplex PCR, and TCRdb kept only the in-frame ones, dropping some. This table has about 94,000 clones, over 70% appearing once. This receptor was identified in a human donor with alopecia areata. The chain combines TRBV6-6 with TRBJ2-3, with D perhaps assigned TRBD1 or TRBD2 (6 bases each). The specimen was CD8+ T cells sorted from blood, collected between weeks 43 and 45, from a patient treated with tofacitinib. The CDR3 DNA reads as TGTGCCAGCAGTTACGCCGGAGGGGGAACAGATACGCAGTATTTT. Translating gives CASSYAGGGTDTQYF.